The 25 T cell receptor beta chains reported below all come from one sample, sequenced in a study of beta chain features in type 1 diabetes. Points from the study as a whole: The study found moderately but significantly shorter TCRB CDR3s in all four CD4+ subsets of Type 1 diabetes patients.

These TCRs' antigens remain unknown. What was sequenced were expressed TCRB transcripts, since all of the isolated RNA had been reverse transcribed. Sequenced by immunoSEQ multiplex PCR; TCRdb stores in-frame clones only, minus some. The sample holds 300,000 or so clones; 14% are singletons and the top ten take 0.017%. The material sequenced was naive CD4+ T cells from blood. All receptors derive from a man aged 25 to 40 with type 1 diabetes.

This clone was recorded a few times. The genes are TRBV18 and TRBJ2-7; D perhaps matches TRBD2 (6 bases). V lost 0 bases, J lost 2 bases, and 11 bases lay in between. Germline assignment: CDR1 KGHSH and CDR2 LQKENI. This CDR3 contains 15 residues. CDR3 loop: CASSPPWGVAYEQYF. The DNA of the CDR3 is TGTGCCAGCTCACCACCGTGGGGGGTAGCCTACGAGCAGTACTTC.

This clone has a handful of counts. The chain has TRBV7-9 and TRBJ2-1, with 11 bases that match TRBD1. V gave up 5 bases and J gave up 10 bases; unmatched junction bases: 7. The germline gives CDR1 SEHNR, CDR2 FQNEAQ (reference sequence). The CDR3 contains 14 residues. CDR3 sequence reads: CASSLGQGEEEQFF. The CDR3 bases are TGTGCCAGCAGCCTGGGACAGGGGGAGGAGGAGCAGTTCTTC.

A few counts support this clone. The rearrangement uses TRBV2 and TRBJ1-3; 7 bases align to TRBD1. J lost 0 bases, V lost 10 bases, and 12 bases had no gene match. Germline-derived CDR1 and CDR2 are SNHLY and FYNNEI. This CDR3 has 16 amino acids. The CDR3 protein is CATPSTGTSSGNTIYF. The DNA of the CDR3 is TGTGCCACACCATCGACAGGGACAAGCTCTGGAAACACCATATATTTT.

The rearrangement links TRBV9 to TRBJ2-2; 9 bases are a match to TRBD2. The CDR3 is 15 amino acids. Per germline, CDR1 SGDLS and CDR2 YYNGEE. V was pared by 0 bases and J by 6 bases, with 3 bases of the junction left unmatched. Here the CDR3 reads CASSVAIAGAGELFF. CDR3 nucleotide sequence: TGTGCCAGCAGCGTAGCCATAGCGGGAGCCGGGGAGCTGTTTTTT.

This sequence joins TRBV7-2 and TRBJ1-1; D call uncertain. Per the germline V gene, CDR1 is SGHTA and CDR2 is FQGNSA. The CDR3 is made up of 14 amino acids. The ends were cut back, 5 bases at V and 5 bases at J, with 15 bases in the middle. The chain's CDR3 is CASSQQNGRTEAFF. For the CDR3, the DNA is TGTGCCAGCAGCCAACAGAACGGGAGGACTGAAGCTTTCTTT.

This chain links TRBV18 with TRBJ1-5, with a weak D call TRBD1 (5 bases). This CDR3 has 14 amino acids. The germline CDR1 and CDR2 sequences are KGHSH and LQKENI. Trimming stripped 6 bases from V and 2 bases from J, with 11 bases between. Here the CDR3 reads CASSPGRGNQPQHF. As DNA, the CDR3 is TGTGCCAGCTCCCCGGGCAGGGGCAATCAGCCCCAGCATTTT.

This sequence joins TRBV2 and TRBJ2-1; TRBD2 matches 12 bases. The V segment lost 6 bases and the J segment 0 bases; nucleotides outside the gene matches: 3. CDR3 length equals 16 residues. The V gene's germline CDR1 is SNHLY and CDR2 FYNNEI. CDR3 sequence reads: CASRMTSGSSYNEQFF. The CDR3 region has the DNA TGTGCCAGCAGGATGACTAGCGGGAGCTCCTACAATGAGCAGTTCTTC.

This clone was found a few times. This chain joins TRBV30 and TRBJ1-1; 7 bases fit TRBD1. V was pared by 3 bases and J by 7 bases, with 8 bases of the junction left unmatched. The CDR3 runs 13 residues. CDR1 is GTSNPN, CDR2 SVGIG, per germline (reference sequence). CDR3 amino acids: CAWRKQGSDEAFF. The DNA of the CDR3 is TGTGCCTGGAGGAAACAGGGGAGCGATGAAGCTTTCTTT. Combining the CDR3 with reference TRBV30 and TRBJ1-1 gives the whole variable domain SQTIHQWPATLVQPVGSPLSLECTVEGTSNPNLYWYRQAAGRGLQLLFYSVGIGQISSEVPQNLSASRPQDRQFILSSKKLLLSDSGFYLCAWRKQGSDEAFFGQGTRLTVV.

This clone was observed a few times. The chain links TRBV10-3 to TRBJ2-1; tentative D call: TRBD1 (5 bases). CDR1 is ENHRY and CDR2 is SYGVKD in the germline V gene. The CDR3 has 12 residues. Trimming cost V 3 bases and J 12 bases, with 12 bases left between them. DNA of the CDR3: TGTGCCATCAGTGAACTGACAGAAGGGCAGTTCTTC. Residues: CAISELTEGQFF.

This clone came up a few times. This sequence joins TRBV7-3 and TRBJ1-2; a possible D gene is TRBD1 (5 bases). Trimming shortened V by 5 bases and J by 8 bases, and 24 bases separated the two germline ends. The V gene's germline CDR1 is SGHTA and CDR2 FQGTGA. The length of the CDR3 is 16 residues. The CDR3 protein is CASSPGGVGGNDGYTF. CDR3 coding DNA: TGTGCCAGCAGCCCCGGCGGGGTTGGGGGAAACGACGGCTACACCTTC.

This rearrangement joins TRBV19 to TRBJ1-5; TRBD1 matches 8 bases. The germline CDR1 and CDR2 sequences are LNHDA and SQIVND (reference sequence). With V trimmed by 6 bases and J by 5 bases, 9 bases remained unmatched. The CDR3 runs to 15 residues. The CDR3, as DNA: TGTGCCAGTAGACCCCGGACAGGGCGGGATCAGCCCCAGCATTTT. It yields the protein CASRPRTGRDQPQHF.

This clone was counted only a few times. The chain employs TRBV20-1 and TRBJ2-7, with D unresolved. The CDR3 contains 11 residues. The germline CDR1 and CDR2 sequences are DFQATT and SNEGSKA (reference sequence). The V and J ends lost 6 bases and 2 bases respectively, with 8 bases between them. The CDR3 region has the DNA TGCAGTGCCGGCAGCGCCTACGAGCAGTACTTC. As protein: CSAGSAYEQYF.

This clone appeared a few times. Different DNA sequences within this sample yield the same CDR3. The V and J genes are TRBV2 and TRBJ2-5; D gene unclear. Germline CDR1 and CDR2: SNHLY and FYNNEI. The V and J ends lost 5 bases and 3 bases respectively, with 4 bases between them. This CDR3 spans 11 amino acids. CDR3 sequence reads: CASSLEETQYF. The CDR3 DNA follows: TGTGCCAGCAGTCTCGAAGAGACCCAGTACTTC.

In DNA form, the CDR3 reads TGTGCCAGCAGTGGACAGGCAGTACGCACAGATACGCAGTATTTT. The encoded protein is CASSGQAVRTDTQYF. The V gene is TRBV2, the J gene TRBJ2-3; possible D gene TRBD1, 6 bases. V dropped 4 bases and J dropped 1 base, with 12 bases sitting between them. This CDR3 comprises 15 residues. Germline-derived CDR1 and CDR2 are SNHLY and FYNNEI.

This sequence joins TRBV28 and TRBJ1-4; D call uncertain. Deletions cut 3 bases from V and 0 bases from J, with 5 bases between. CDR1 is MDHEN, CDR2 SYDVKM, per germline. The CDR3 loop spans 14 amino acids. The CDR3 region has the DNA TGTGCCAGCAGTTTTCAGGCAACTAATGAAAAACTGTTTTTT. This gives the protein CASSFQATNEKLFF.

This chain connects TRBV29-1 to TRBJ2-1; 11 nucleotides line up with TRBD2. J was trimmed by 11 bases and V by 6 bases; bases with no gene match: 12. CDR1 and CDR2 (germline): SQVTM, ANQGSEA. The CDR3 length is 14 residues. This CDR3 reads CSVIRLAGGDKQFF. Here the CDR3 DNA reads TGCAGCGTAATAAGGCTAGCGGGAGGAGATAAGCAGTTCTTC.

This sequence joins TRBV7-8 and TRBJ2-5; weak D call: TRBD2 (6 bases). The V end lost 2 bases, the J end lost 2 bases, and 15 bases lay between the germline ends. Germline values: CDR1 SGHVS, CDR2 FQNEAQ. CDR3 size: 16 residues. The CDR3 DNA sequence: TGTGCCAGCAGCTTACCTGTGTGGAGGGGACAAGAGACCCAGTACTTC. Amino acids: CASSLPVWRGQETQYF.

This clone showed up just a few times. The J gene is TRBJ1-2, the V gene TRBV10-3; 7 nucleotides agree with TRBD1. There are 13 residues in the CDR3. J lost 7 bases, V lost 3 bases, and 5 bases had no gene match. Germline V gives CDR1 ENHRY, CDR2 SYGVKD. The CDR3 DNA sequence: TGTGCCATCAGTGAAACAGGGGATAGTGGCTACACCTTC. Protein: CAISETGDSGYTF.

This chain links TRBV7-2 with TRBJ2-4; perhaps TRBD2 as D (5 bases). Germline CDR1 reads SGHTA; CDR2 reads FQGNSA. Trimming pared 6 bases from V and 0 bases from J, leaving 15 bases between. The CDR3 contains 16 residues. CDR3 residues: CASSPVANLAKNIQYF. As DNA, the CDR3 is TGTGCCAGCAGTCCAGTAGCGAATTTAGCCAAAAACATTCAGTACTTC.

In its sample, this clone was seen a few times. A junction boundary mismatches the germline segment, possibly from a read error. The rearrangement uses TRBV13 and TRBJ2-1, with 8 bases aligning to TRBD2. The germline gives CDR1 PRHDT, CDR2 FYEKMQ (reference sequence). This CDR3 region has 14 residues. CDR3 DNA: TGTGCCAGCAGTTTAGGACTAGCCCTCAATGAGCAGTTCTTC. Protein: CASSLGLALNEQFF.

This clone has more than one count but fewer than ten. The CDR3 sequence is CASNSGLAGGEQYF. CDR3 nucleotide sequence: TGTGCCAGTAACTCAGGGCTAGCGGGAGGCGAGCAGTACTTC. This rearrangement joins TRBV19 to TRBJ2-7; TRBD2 agrees at 11 bases. The CDR3 runs to 14 residues. Germline loops: CDR1 LNHDA, CDR2 SQIVND (reference sequence). The V segment lost 7 bases and the J segment 6 bases; nucleotides outside the gene matches: 8.

The chain is built from TRBV5-1 and TRBJ2-7; TRBD1 agrees at 7 bases. This CDR3 contains 12 residues. Trimming cost V 7 bases and J 2 bases; bases outside gene matches: 3. Germline V gives CDR1 SGHRS, CDR2 YFSETQ. The CDR3 sequence is CASSTGAYEQYF. The CDR3 region has the DNA TGCGCCAGCTCCACAGGGGCCTACGAGCAGTACTTC.

The chain joins TRBV18 to TRBJ2-3, with D unclear. CDR3 length: 14 residues. CDR1 is KGHSH and CDR2 is LQKENI in the germline V gene. The V end was cut by 6 bases, the J end by 4 bases, with 14 bases between. The CDR3 reads CASSALGFPDTQYF. The DNA for the CDR3 is TGTGCCAGCTCGGCTCTAGGTTTTCCAGATACGCAGTATTTT.

This clone was observed a handful of times. The chain has TRBV6-1 and TRBJ2-5, with TRBD1 matching over 7 bases. The V segment lost 4 bases and the J segment 5 bases; nucleotides outside the gene matches: 4. The CDR3 is made up of 13 amino acids. Germline CDR1 reads MNHNS; CDR2 reads SASEGT. The CDR3 nucleotides read TGTGCCAGCAGTGGGGGACAGTGGGAGACCCAGTACTTC. It specifies CASSGGQWETQYF.

This clone was observed a few times. The J gene is TRBJ1-2, the V gene TRBV28; 9 bases are shared with TRBD1. Germline CDR1 and CDR2: MDHEN and SYDVKM. Trimming removed 2 bases from V and 4 bases from J; junction bases left unmatched: 5. The CDR3 consists of 15 residues. The CDR3 protein is CASSLPGQGSYGYTF. The CDR3 region has the DNA TGTGCCAGCAGTTTACCTGGACAGGGGAGCTATGGCTACACCTTC.